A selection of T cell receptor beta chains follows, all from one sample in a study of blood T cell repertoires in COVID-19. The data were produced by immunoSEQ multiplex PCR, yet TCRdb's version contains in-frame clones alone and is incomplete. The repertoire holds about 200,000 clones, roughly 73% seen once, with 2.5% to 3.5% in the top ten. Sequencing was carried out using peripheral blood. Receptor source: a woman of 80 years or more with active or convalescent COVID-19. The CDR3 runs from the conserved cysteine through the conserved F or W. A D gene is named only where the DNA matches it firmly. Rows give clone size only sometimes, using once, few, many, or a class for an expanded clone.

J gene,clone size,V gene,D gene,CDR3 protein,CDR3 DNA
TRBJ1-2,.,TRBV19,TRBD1,CASGTGGGYTF,TGTGCCAGCGGGACAGGGGGCGGCTACACCTTC
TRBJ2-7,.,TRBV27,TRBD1,CASSSPRAGGADSYEQYF,TGTGCCAGCAGTTCCCCGCGGGCAGGGGGCGCGGACTCCTACGAGCAGTACTTC
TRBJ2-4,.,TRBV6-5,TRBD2,CASKTGTRDIQYF,TGTGCCAGCAAGACCGGGACTAGGGACATTCAGTACTTC
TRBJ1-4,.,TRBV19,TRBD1,CASRPTGGGEKLFF,TGTGCCAGTAGACCAACAGGGGGGGGTGAAAAACTGTTTTTT
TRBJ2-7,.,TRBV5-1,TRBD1,CASSLEQGPYEQYF,TGCGCCAGCAGCTTGGAACAGGGGCCCTACGAGCAGTACTTC
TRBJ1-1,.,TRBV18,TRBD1,CASSPGQMGMTNTEAFF,TGTGCCAGCTCACCGGGACAGATGGGGATGACGAACACTGAAGCTTTCTTT
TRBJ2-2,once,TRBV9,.,CASSFSQSTGELFF,TGTGCCAGCAGCTTCTCACAGAGCACCGGGGAGCTGTTTTTT
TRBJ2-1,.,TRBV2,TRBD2,CASREGSVTSNQFF,TGTGCCAGCAGGGAGGGATCAGTGACTAGCAATCAGTTCTTC
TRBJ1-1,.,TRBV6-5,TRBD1,CASRRGTGLNTEAFF,TGTGCCAGCAGGCGAGGGACAGGACTGAACACTGAAGCTTTCTTT
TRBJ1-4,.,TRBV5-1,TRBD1,CASSLAMGTGVLDEKLFF,TGCGCCAGCAGCTTGGCCATGGGGACAGGGGTGTTGGATGAAAAACTGTTTTTT
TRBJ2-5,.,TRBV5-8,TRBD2,CASSLTLLAGGNQETQYF,TGTGCCAGCAGCTTGACACTTCTAGCGGGGGGTAACCAAGAGACCCAGTACTTC
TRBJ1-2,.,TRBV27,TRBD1,CASSPTGGSGGYTF,TGTGCCAGCAGTCCGACAGGGGGATCGGGCGGCTACACCTTC
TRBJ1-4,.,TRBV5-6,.,CASSERGSPGEKLFF,TGTGCCAGCAGCGAGAGAGGCAGTCCGGGGGAAAAACTGTTTTTT
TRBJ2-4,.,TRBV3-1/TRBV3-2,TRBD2,CASSRMTSGGALAKNIQYF,TGTGCCAGCAGCCGAATGACTAGCGGGGGGGCTCTAGCCAAAAACATTCAGTACTTC
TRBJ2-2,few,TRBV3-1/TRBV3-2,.,CASSQDLTIVRELFF,TGTGCCAGCAGCCAAGATCTAACCATTGTACGGGAGCTGTTTTTT
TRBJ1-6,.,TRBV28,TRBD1,CASYSGTGGYGNSPLHF,TGTGCCAGTTATAGCGGGACAGGGGGGTATGGTAATTCACCCCTCCACTTT
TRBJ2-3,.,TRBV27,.,CASSFPGLPQYF,TGTGCCAGCAGCTTTCCGGGACTTCCGCAGTATTTT
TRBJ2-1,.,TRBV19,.,CASSIRRGYYNEQFF,TGTGCCAGTAGTATAAGGAGGGGATACTACAATGAGCAGTTCTTC
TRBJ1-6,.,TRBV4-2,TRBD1,CASSQGDRGGSPLHF,TGTGCCAGCAGCCAAGGGGACAGGGGAGGTTCACCCCTCCACTTT
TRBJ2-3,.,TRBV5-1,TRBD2,CASSSSRAGGHTDTQYF,TGCGCCAGCAGCTCAAGTCGGGCGGGGGGACACACAGATACGCAGTATTTT
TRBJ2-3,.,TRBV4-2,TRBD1,CASRPTGTGPDTQYF,TGTGCCAGCAGACCAACCGGGACAGGGCCCGATACGCAGTATTTT
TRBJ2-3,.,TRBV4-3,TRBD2,CASSQASGGADTQYF,TGCGCCAGCAGCCAAGCTAGCGGGGGGGCAGATACGCAGTATTTT
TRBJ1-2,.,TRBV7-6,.,CASSLKVSAGGYTF,TGTGCCAGCAGCTTAAAGGTGTCGGCGGGTGGCTACACCTTC
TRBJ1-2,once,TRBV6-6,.,CASTFKGFNYGYTF,TGTGCCAGCACCTTTAAGGGGTTTAACTATGGCTACACCTTC
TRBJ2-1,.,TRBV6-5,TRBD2,CASRLGTSGYNEQFF,TGTGCCAGCAGACTGGGGACTAGCGGATACAATGAGCAGTTCTTC
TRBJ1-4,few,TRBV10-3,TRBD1,CASCPGQGATNEKLFF,TGTGCCAGCTGCCCGGGACAGGGCGCAACTAATGAAAAACTGTTTTTT
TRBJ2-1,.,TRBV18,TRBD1,CASSPGVGGQGYSSSYNEQFF,TGTGCCAGCTCACCAGGTGTCGGGGGACAGGGTTATTCCAGCTCCTACAATGAGCAGTTCTTC
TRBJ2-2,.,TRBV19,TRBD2,CASKASGKNTGELFF,TGTGCCAGTAAGGCTAGCGGGAAGAACACCGGGGAGCTGTTTTTT
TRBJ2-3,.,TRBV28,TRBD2,CASSPSGLAVTDTQYF,TGTGCCAGCAGTCCGTCCGGACTAGCGGTCACAGATACGCAGTATTTT
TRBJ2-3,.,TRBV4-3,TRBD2,CASSQDYIAGGPGSTDTQYF,TGCGCCAGCAGCCAAGATTATATAGCGGGGGGGCCGGGGAGCACAGATACGCAGTATTTT
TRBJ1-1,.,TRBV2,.,CASSYQNRVQAFF,TGTGCCAGCAGTTACCAAAACAGGGTGCAAGCTTTCTTT
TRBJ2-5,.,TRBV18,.,CASSPDRTVPTQYF,TGTGCCAGCTCACCTGACCGGACAGTCCCAACCCAGTACTTC
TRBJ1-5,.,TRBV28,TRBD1,CASSTVAGGVQPQHF,TGTGCCAGCAGTACGGTAGCAGGGGGCGTTCAGCCCCAGCATTTT
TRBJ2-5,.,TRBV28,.,CASSSTIQETQYF,TGTGCCAGCAGTTCTACCATCCAAGAGACCCAGTACTTC
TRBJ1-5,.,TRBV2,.,CASSEYGQPQHF,TGTGCCAGCAGTGAATATGGCCAGCCCCAGCATTTT
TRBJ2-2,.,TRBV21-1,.,CTQQWAGSPRTGELFF,TGTACCCAGCAATGGGCGGGCAGTCCGAGGACCGGGGAGCTGTTTTTT
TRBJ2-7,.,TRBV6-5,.,CASSLQVHEQYF,TGTGCCAGCAGTTTACAGGTTCACGAGCAGTACTTC
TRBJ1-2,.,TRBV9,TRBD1,CASSVAQGMDGYTF,TGTGCCAGCAGCGTAGCACAGGGGATGGATGGCTACACCTTC
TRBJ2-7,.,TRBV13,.,CASSLGPVYEQYF,TGTGCCAGCAGCCTGGGCCCGGTATACGAGCAGTACTTC
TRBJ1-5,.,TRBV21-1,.,CASSKADRGPGDQPQHF,TGTGCCAGCAGCAAAGCCGACAGGGGGCCGGGCGATCAGCCCCAGCATTTT
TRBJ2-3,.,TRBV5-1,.,CASSPLLAGEGDTQYF,TGCGCCAGCAGCCCTTTACTAGCAGGGGAGGGAGATACGCAGTATTTT
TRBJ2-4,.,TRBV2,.,CASSVDRKNIQYF,TGTGCCAGCAGTGTGGACAGAAAAAACATTCAGTACTTC
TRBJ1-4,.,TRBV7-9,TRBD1,CASSPRQGLEKLFF,TGTGCCAGCAGCCCTAGACAGGGCCTTGAAAAACTGTTTTTT
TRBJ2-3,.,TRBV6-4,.,CAIGTLAGTDTQYF,TGTGCCATCGGAACCCTAGCAGGCACAGATACGCAGTATTTT
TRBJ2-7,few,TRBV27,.,CASSRTVSYEQYF,TGTGCCAGCAGCAGGACAGTGTCCTACGAGCAGTACTTC